What follows are 15 T cell receptor beta chains derived from one specimen sequenced in a study of cytomegalovirus exposure and HLA in healthy donors. Use of 60 Vbeta and 13 Jbeta primers characterized the PCR. The repertoire was sequenced with immunoSEQ multiplex PCR; TCRdb's copy has only in-frame clones and lacks some. The sample includes under 150,000 clones, 84% of them seen just once. Sequencing used PBMCs. Receptors originate from a man aged 50 or older in good health and CMV-seronegative.

The chain has TRBV4-1 and TRBJ1-1; D perhaps matches TRBD1 (5 bases). This CDR3 has 13 amino acids. CDR1 is MGHRA and CDR2 is YSYEKL in the germline V gene. V was pared by 4 bases and J by 1 base, with 7 bases between. CDR3 sequence: CASSLTGNTEAFF. DNA for the CDR3: TGCGCCAGCAGCCTCACAGGGAACACTGAAGCTTTCTTT.

V and J are TRBV6-5 and TRBJ2-2; maybe TRBD2 (6 bases). V gave up 0 bases and J gave up 5 bases, with 7 bases separating them. Germline CDR1 reads MNHEY; CDR2 reads SVGAGI. The CDR3 is 14 residues long. The DNA for the CDR3 is TGTGCCAGCAGTTACTCGGAGGGGACCGGGGAGCTGTTTTTT. The encoded protein is CASSYSEGTGELFF.

This clone was recorded a few times. The rearrangement joins TRBV27 to TRBJ1-1, with 8 bases lining up with TRBD1. J lost 4 bases, V lost 4 bases, and 5 bases had no gene match. The CDR3 runs to 14 residues. Per germline, CDR1 MNHEY and CDR2 SMNVEV (reference sequence). CDR3 sequence reads: CASSSTGVGTEAFF. The CDR3 bases are TGTGCCAGCAGTTCGACAGGGGTAGGCACTGAAGCTTTCTTT.

V is TRBV19 and J is TRBJ2-7; TRBD2 matches 7 bases. The V and J ends lost 3 bases and 3 bases, in that order; junction bases with no gene match: 5. The CDR3 spans 14 residues. Germline assignment: CDR1 LNHDA and CDR2 SQIVND (reference sequence). The CDR3 here is CASSISTSDYEQYF. The CDR3 region has the DNA TGTGCCAGTAGTATCTCTACTAGCGACTACGAGCAGTACTTC.

This clone was seen just once. The chain links TRBV11-2 to TRBJ1-2; D possibly corresponds to TRBD1 (5 bases). The length of the CDR3 is 17 residues. Germline CDR1 is SGHAT and CDR2 is FQNNGV. Between the trimmed V and J ends, which lost 5 bases and 4 bases, there was a span of 23 bases. The CDR3 nucleotides are TGTGCCAGCAGCCCCCGGTGGGGCGGGGGGGATTTCTATGGCTACACCTTC. As protein: CASSPRWGGGDFYGYTF.

The V gene is TRBV2, the J gene TRBJ2-3; tentatively, D is TRBD1 (6 bases). The CDR3 covers 15 residues. Trimming shortened V by 7 bases and J by 0 bases, and 14 bases separated the two germline ends. Looked up from germline, CDR1 is SNHLY and CDR2 is FYNNEI. The CDR3 loop is CASTSQGPSTDTQYF. The CDR3 DNA sequence: TGTGCCAGCACCTCCCAGGGGCCGAGCACAGATACGCAGTATTTT.

This chain connects TRBV4-3 to TRBJ2-1; D call uncertain. The CDR3 covers 14 residues. CDR1 is LGHNA, CDR2 YSLEER, per germline. Between the trimmed V and J ends, which lost 5 bases and 3 bases, there was a span of 11 bases. CDR3 nucleotide sequence: TGCGCCAGCAGCTCGGTCCGGTACTACAATGAGCAGTTCTTC. Translation: CASSSVRYYNEQFF.

The V call is TRBV29-1, the J call TRBJ2-1, with 10 positions matching TRBD1. Losses at the gene ends were 7 bases for V and 2 bases for J; bases not matched to a gene: 8. This CDR3 is 15 amino acids long. Germline-derived CDR1 and CDR2 are SQVTM and ANQGSEA. CDR3 coding DNA: TGCAGCGCCGACCGCGGGACAGGGGCCTACAATGAGCAGTTCTTC. Protein: CSADRGTGAYNEQFF.

The chain is built from TRBV5-1 and TRBJ1-2, with D possibly matching TRBD1 (6 bases). With 0 bases removed from V and 4 bases from J, the gap between germline ends came to 22 bases. The CDR3 contains 18 residues. In germline, CDR1 is SGHRS, CDR2 YFSETQ. The CDR3 region has the DNA TGCGCCAGCAGCTTGGAAGGGGGTCGGGGCAGCGTTCGCTATGGCTACACCTTC. Translation: CASSLEGGRGSVRYGYTF.

The CDR3 region is CASSAEYPGDTIYF. The CDR3 region has the DNA TGCGCCAGCAGTGCGGAGTATCCAGGGGACACCATATATTTT. J is TRBJ1-3 and V is TRBV10-1; TRBD1 is a possible D gene (6 bases). The germline V gene has CDR1 WNHNN and CDR2 SYGVQD (reference sequence). Trimming left V 4 bases short and J 8 bases short, with 15 bases between. There are 14 residues in the CDR3.

The chain links TRBV14 to TRBJ1-1, with TRBD1 matching over 8 bases. The germline V gene has CDR1 SGHDN and CDR2 FVKESK. The V and J ends lost 4 bases and 4 bases, in that order; junction bases with no gene match: 5. CDR3 size: 14 residues. CDR3 sequence: CASSPDRGGTEAFF. In DNA form, the CDR3 reads TGTGCCAGCAGCCCTGACAGGGGAGGCACTGAAGCTTTCTTT.

The genes are TRBV6-1 and TRBJ2-6, with 8 bases that match TRBD2. The CDR3 sequence is 18 residues long. Per germline, CDR1 MNHNS and CDR2 SASEGT. Losses at the gene ends were 2 bases for V and 2 bases for J; bases not matched to a gene: 8. The CDR3 DNA reads as TGTGCCAGCAGTGAAAATATCGGGGGGGCAGCTGGGGCCAACGTCCTGACTTTC. Protein sequence: CASSENIGGAAGANVLTF.

This clone was observed a few times. The genes are TRBV19 and TRBJ1-5, with D possibly being TRBD1 (5 bases). CDR1 and CDR2 (germline): LNHDA, SQIVND (reference sequence). V gave up 7 bases and J gave up 1 base, with 14 bases separating them. The CDR3 loop spans 15 amino acids. CDR3 sequence reads: CASNPQGGSNQPQHF. The DNA of the CDR3 is TGTGCCAGTAACCCCCAGGGAGGGAGCAATCAGCCCCAGCATTTT. Full variable domain (rest looked up from reference TRBV19 and TRBJ1-5): DGGITQSPKYLFRKEGQNVTLSCEQNLNHDAMYWYRQDPGQGLRLIYYSQIVNDFQKGDIAEGYSVSREKKESFPLTVTSAQKNPTAFYLCASNPQGGSNQPQHFGDGTRLSIL.

This sequence joins TRBV27 and TRBJ2-5; D call uncertain. V lost 6 bases and J lost 4, with 9 bases in between. This CDR3 has 12 residues. Germline V gives CDR1 MNHEY, CDR2 SMNVEV (reference sequence). The CDR3 DNA reads TGTGCCAGCAGGCACATGTCAGAGACCCAGTACTTC. Translation gives CASRHMSETQYF.

The CDR3 spells CASSYLAGGHNEQFF. The DNA of the CDR3 is TGTGCCAGCAGTTACTTGGCGGGGGGACACAATGAGCAGTTCTTC. The rearrangement joins TRBV6-5 to TRBJ2-1; 8 nucleotides match TRBD2. CDR3 length: 15 amino acids. Unmatched junction bases numbered 4, after V lost 1 base and J lost 5 bases. Germline loops: CDR1 MNHEY, CDR2 SVGAGI.